These 29 T cell receptor beta chains came from one sample sequenced in a study of T cell responses to AZD1222 COVID-19 vaccine. Sequencing used immunoSEQ multiplex PCR; TCRdb keeps in-frame clones, though not all of them. The repertoire consists of 90,000 to 95,000 clones, with approximately 90% occurring once and the leading ten covering 20% to 25%. The sample here was peripheral blood, taken on day 0 of AZD1222 vaccination. Receptor source: an adult in good health.

The chain has TRBV28 and TRBJ2-2; D ambiguous. This CDR3 spans 13 amino acids. Germline V gene sequence: CDR1 MDHEN, CDR2 SYDVKM. V was pared by 2 bases and J by 2 bases, with 3 bases between. The CDR3 nucleotides read TGTGCCAGCAGTTTAGATAACACCGGGGAGCTGTTTTTT. Translating gives CASSLDNTGELFF.

The rearrangement joins TRBV4-1 to TRBJ1-1, with no clear D. This CDR3 region has 14 residues. Trimming removed 1 base at V and 1 base at J, with 7 bases between. CDR1 is MGHRA, CDR2 YSYEKL, per germline. CDR3 coding DNA: TGCGCCAGCAGCCAAGCTCCAGGGAACACTGAAGCTTTCTTT. It translates to CASSQAPGNTEAFF.

This chain joins TRBV4-2 and TRBJ2-3; 13 nucleotides agree with TRBD2. CDR3 size: 18 residues. Germline-derived CDR1 and CDR2 are LGHNA and YNFKEQ. Unmatched junction bases numbered 11, after V lost 3 bases and J lost 5 bases. The CDR3 here is CASSQLLAGGNPIDTQYF. CDR3 DNA: TGTGCCAGCAGCCAGCTACTAGCGGGGGGGAACCCTATAGATACGCAGTATTTT.

The chain uses TRBV6-5 and TRBJ1-2; D is ambiguous. The CDR3 length is 15 residues. Per the germline V gene, CDR1 is MNHEY and CDR2 is SVGAGI. With 0 bases removed from V and 4 bases from J, the gap between germline ends came to 12 bases. The CDR3 sequence: CASSYSADPGYGYTF. The CDR3 region has the DNA TGTGCCAGCAGTTACTCGGCCGACCCGGGCTATGGCTACACCTTC.

This clone occurred once. The chain is built from TRBV24-1 and TRBJ1-2; 9 nucleotides line up with TRBD1. V lost 1 base to trimming and J lost 10 bases; unmatched junction nucleotides: 12. The CDR3 extends over 16 amino acids. Looked up from germline, CDR1 is KGHDR and CDR2 is SFDVKD. CDR3 amino acids: CATSDFQGQGRQIYTF. The CDR3, as DNA: TGTGCCACCAGTGATTTTCAGGGACAGGGTAGGCAAATCTACACCTTC.

The chain uses TRBV5-1 and TRBJ2-7, with D possibly being TRBD1 or TRBD2 (5 bases each). The V and J ends lost 0 bases and 7 bases respectively, with 17 bases between them. Germline loops: CDR1 SGHRS, CDR2 YFSETQ. The CDR3 totals 15 residues. Here the CDR3 DNA reads TGCGCCAGCAGCTTGGTGGCGGAGGATTGGGGGGAGCAGTACTTC. Translated, it gives CASSLVAEDWGEQYF.

This chain joins TRBV27 and TRBJ1-1; possibly TRBD1 for D (6 bases). CDR1 and CDR2 from the germline V gene are MNHEY and SMNVEV (reference sequence). The CDR3 runs to 14 residues. V was shortened by 3 bases and J by 4 bases, with 12 bases between the two germline ends. The CDR3 loop reads CASSLRGAGTEAFF. The DNA for the CDR3 is TGTGCCAGCAGTTTGCGGGGGGCTGGCACTGAAGCTTTCTTT.

The V and J genes are TRBV29-1 and TRBJ2-7; D is unclear. Germline lookup yields CDR1 SQVTM and CDR2 ANQGSEA. V was trimmed by 4 bases and J by 2 bases, leaving 6 bases between them. The CDR3 consists of 11 residues. CDR3 amino acids: CSVGGPYEQYF. For the CDR3, the DNA is TGCAGCGTTGGTGGCCCCTACGAGCAGTACTTC.

This rearrangement joins TRBV4-2 to TRBJ1-5, with 7 bases lining up with TRBD1. Germline values: CDR1 LGHNA, CDR2 YNFKEQ. Trimming at V came to 0 bases and at J to 7 bases, leaving 6 bases not matched to a gene. The length of the CDR3 is 15 residues. DNA for the CDR3: TGTGCCAGCAGCCAAGACACAGGGGAGCGACAGCCCCAGCATTTT. Encoded protein: CASSQDTGERQPQHF.

V is TRBV27 and J is TRBJ1-4; perhaps TRBD1 as D (5 bases). This CDR3 contains 14 residues. Trimming cost V 7 bases and J 8 bases, with 17 bases left between them. Germline lookup yields CDR1 MNHEY and CDR2 SMNVEV (reference sequence). DNA of the CDR3: TGTGCCAGCACCCGGGTTAGGGGTGGGGAAAAACTGTTTTTT. Translated, it gives CASTRVRGGEKLFF.

The CDR3 DNA reads as TGTGCCAGCAGCCCCCGGGGCACATACAATGAGCAGTTCTTC. It codes for CASSPRGTYNEQFF. The chain has TRBV5-6 and TRBJ2-1; either TRBD1 or TRBD2 may fit D (5 bases each). CDR1 and CDR2 (germline): SGHDT, YYEEEE. The CDR3 is 14 amino acids. Trimming removed 4 bases at V and 4 bases at J, with 12 bases between.

This chain links TRBV30 with TRBJ1-1; D is unclear. Per germline, CDR1 GTSNPN and CDR2 SVGIG (reference sequence). V lost 1 base, J lost 5 bases, and 11 bases lay in between. The CDR3 is 13 amino acids. Here the CDR3 DNA reads TGTGCCTGGAGTGGACTCATGGGGACTGAAGCTTTCTTT. Translating it yields CAWSGLMGTEAFF.

This clone was picked up one time. The chain couples TRBV10-3 to TRBJ2-6, with TRBD2 matching 11 bases. The junction had 4 bases not matched to a gene; V was cut back by 6 bases and J by 3 bases. This CDR3 comprises 16 residues. CDR1 is ENHRY, CDR2 SYGVKD, per germline. Here the CDR3 reads CAIRVAGGLGANVLTF. As DNA, the CDR3 is TGTGCCATCAGAGTAGCGGGGGGGCTTGGGGCCAACGTCCTGACTTTC.

In this sample, this clone turned up once. The chain uses TRBV15 and TRBJ1-2; TRBD1 agrees at 10 bases. This CDR3 has 15 residues. The V gene's germline CDR1 is LNHNV and CDR2 YYDKDF (reference sequence). With 3 bases clipped from V and 3 bases from J, the junction kept 4 bases outside the gene matches. The chain's CDR3 is CATSSDRGRDYGYTF. CDR3 sequence (DNA): TGTGCCACCAGCAGTGACAGGGGGCGGGACTATGGCTACACCTTC.

The V and J genes are TRBV7-9 and TRBJ1-6; 7 bases agree with TRBD1. The CDR3 has 15 residues. The germline V gene encodes CDR1 SEHNR and CDR2 FQNEAQ (reference sequence). V gave up 5 bases and J gave up 7 bases; unmatched junction bases: 8. CDR3 bases: TGTGCCAGCAGCCCCCAGGGGGTCAGAAATTCACCCCTCCACTTT. As protein: CASSPQGVRNSPLHF. Full variable domain (missing parts from reference TRBV7-9 and TRBJ1-6): DTGVSQNPRHKITKRGQNVTFRCDPISEHNRLYWYRQTLGQGPEFLTYFQNEAQLEKSRLLSDRFSAERPKGSFSTLEIQRTEQGDSAMYLCASSPQGVRNSPLHFGNGTRLTVT.

The V gene is TRBV6-5, the J gene TRBJ1-1; 8 nucleotides match TRBD1. Germline values: CDR1 MNHEY, CDR2 SVGAGI. This CDR3 contains 14 residues. V shed 6 bases and J 11 bases; nucleotides not matched to a gene: 14. The DNA of the CDR3 is TGTGCCAGCAGGGCGGGACAGGCCCCTCGAGGGGCTTTCTTT. The encoded protein is CASRAGQAPRGAFF.

The chain couples TRBV7-9 to TRBJ2-3; D not resolved. This CDR3 spans 15 amino acids. Germline lookup yields CDR1 SEHNR and CDR2 FQNEAQ (reference sequence). V gave up 1 base and J gave up 2 bases, with 10 bases separating them. The CDR3 bases are TGTGCCAGCAGCTTAGGTACAACACACACAGATACGCAGTATTTT. It specifies CASSLGTTHTDTQYF.

The rearrangement joins TRBV2 to TRBJ1-6; D is unclear. V was pared by 8 bases and J by 10 bases, with 18 bases between. Germline CDR1 SNHLY, CDR2 FYNNEI. The CDR3 spans 14 residues. CDR3 residues: CASGGREGVSPLHF. CDR3 DNA: TGTGCCAGCGGTGGGAGGGAAGGAGTCTCACCCCTCCACTTT.

The chain recombines TRBV5-1 with TRBJ2-2, with D possibly TRBD1 on 5 matching bases. Germline values: CDR1 SGHRS, CDR2 YFSETQ. The CDR3 is made up of 15 amino acids. The germline V and J ends were trimmed by 0 bases and 6 bases, with 12 bases remaining between them. CDR3 loop: CASSLDPGLAGELFF. CDR3 in DNA: TGCGCCAGCAGCTTGGATCCAGGGCTCGCCGGGGAGCTGTTTTTT.

This clone has only one observation. The rearrangement links TRBV24-1 to TRBJ2-3; D unclear. Germline CDR1 reads KGHDR; CDR2 reads SFDVKD. Trimming removed 6 bases from V and 0 bases from J, with 3 bases in between. The CDR3 extends over 12 amino acids. The CDR3 reads CATSFSTDTQYF. As DNA, the CDR3 is TGTGCCACCAGTTTTAGCACAGATACGCAGTATTTT.

The chain uses TRBV7-9 and TRBJ2-7, with D perhaps TRBD2 (7 bases). Trimming left V 4 bases short and J 2 bases short, with 21 bases between. This CDR3 is built from 17 residues. Germline values: CDR1 SEHNR, CDR2 FQNEAQ (reference sequence). The CDR3 here is CASSSQSSGGGTYEQYF. The CDR3 coding sequence is TGTGCCAGCAGCTCACAAAGCTCGGGGGGCGGAACCTACGAGCAGTACTTC.

The genes are TRBV6-5 and TRBJ1-1; no firm D call. Between the trimmed V and J ends, which lost 0 bases and 4 bases, there was a span of 12 bases. The CDR3 contains 15 residues. The germline CDR1 and CDR2 sequences are MNHEY and SVGAGI. The CDR3 protein is CASSYSYRGGTEAFF. In DNA form, the CDR3 reads TGTGCCAGCAGTTACTCTTATCGAGGTGGCACTGAAGCTTTCTTT.

The rearrangement joins TRBV7-9 to TRBJ1-1, with TRBD1 matching 9 bases. This CDR3 spans 16 amino acids. Germline assignment: CDR1 SEHNR and CDR2 FQNEAQ (reference sequence). With V trimmed by 5 bases and J by 5 bases, 12 bases remained unmatched. The CDR3 sequence: CASSPPLGQGRTEAFF. CDR3 sequence (DNA): TGTGCCAGCAGCCCGCCACTGGGACAGGGACGGACTGAAGCTTTCTTT.

The rearrangement joins TRBV7-2 to TRBJ1-1; D is perhaps TRBD1 (5 bases). The CDR3 runs to 13 residues. The germline CDR1 and CDR2 sequences are SGHTA and FQGNSA. V was clipped by 5 bases and J by 4 bases, with 11 bases between them. The CDR3 sequence is CASSRPGGTEAFF. The DNA of the CDR3 is TGTGCCAGCAGCCGCCCGGGGGGCACTGAAGCTTTCTTT.

The chain couples TRBV5-1 to TRBJ2-6; D call uncertain. Germline V CDR1 and CDR2: SGHRS, YFSETQ. With 1 base removed from V and 0 bases from J, the gap between germline ends came to 29 bases. CDR3 length: 23 amino acids. The CDR3 region is CASSLRSPGPSWVYLSGANVLTF. The DNA of the CDR3 is TGCGCCAGCAGCTTGAGGTCCCCCGGCCCGTCTTGGGTGTATCTCTCTGGGGCCAACGTCCTGACTTTC.

The chain employs TRBV12-3 or TRBV12-4 and TRBJ1-6; D unclear. V was pared by 9 bases and J by 7 bases, with 7 bases between. This CDR3 is built from 11 residues. The chain's CDR3 is CASSENSPLHF. For the CDR3, the DNA is TGTGCCAGTAGTGAAAATTCACCCCTCCACTTT.

The rearrangement links TRBV5-1 to TRBJ2-7, with 8 bases lining up with TRBD1. The germline gives CDR1 SGHRS, CDR2 YFSETQ. Losses at the gene ends were 4 bases for V and 1 base for J; bases not matched to a gene: 4. The CDR3 contains 14 residues. CDR3: CASSTDRVSYEQYF. Written as DNA, the CDR3 is TGCGCCAGCAGCACGGACAGGGTGTCCTACGAGCAGTACTTC.

The chain couples TRBV27 to TRBJ1-1; 9 bases are shared with TRBD1. CDR3 length: 14 amino acids. CDR1 is MNHEY, CDR2 SMNVEV, per germline (reference sequence). V was pared by 6 bases and J by 2 bases, with 4 bases of the junction left unmatched. CDR3 DNA sequence: TGTGCCAGCAGCTTGGACAGGGGTAACACTGAAGCTTTCTTT. This sequence encodes CASSLDRGNTEAFF.

The rearrangement links TRBV5-1 to TRBJ2-1; no clear D gene. The CDR3 consists of 14 residues. Germline V gene lookup returns CDR1 SGHRS and CDR2 YFSETQ. V shed 0 bases and J shed 4 bases, with 8 bases lying between them. The CDR3 DNA is TGCGCCAGCAGCTTGGATTCAGGTTACAATGAGCAGTTCTTC. This codes for CASSLDSGYNEQFF.